This entry lists 4 T cell receptor beta chains sequenced from one sample in a study of CD8 T cells in ankylosing spondylitis. In TCRdb, the 5' RACE reads were re-called with MiXCR into one record per CDR3 protein. The sample has around 180,000 distinct CDR3 sequences, roughly 18% seen once. Input material: blood, either unsorted or a sorted T cell fraction (not recorded which). These receptors were taken from a male donor aged 5-30 years with ankylosing spondylitis or in good health (not recorded which).

This clonotype was observed at least ten times. The chain employs TRBV7-8 and TRBJ2-1, with TRBD1 matching over 10 bases. In germline, CDR1 is SGHVS, CDR2 FQNEAQ. The V gene end was trimmed by 3 bases and the J gene end by 3 bases; junction bases not matched to a gene: 2. The length of the CDR3 is 15 residues. For the CDR3, the DNA is TGTGCCAGCAGCTTCCGGGACAGGGGCTACAATGAGCAGTTCTTC. The encoded protein is CASSFRDRGYNEQFF.

This clonotype came up many times. The CDR3 DNA follows: TGTGCCAGCAGTTTAGTGGGGACCCTCACAGATACGCAGTATTTT. Translating gives CASSLVGTLTDTQYF. The genes are TRBV12-3 or TRBV12-4 and TRBJ2-3, with D tentatively TRBD1 or TRBD2 (5 bases each). The V gene lost 1 base and the J gene lost 2 bases, with 10 bases spanning the gap. The CDR3 runs to 15 residues.

In its sample, this clonotype was seen many times. The V call is TRBV6-6, the J call TRBJ2-4; D possibly matches TRBD1 or TRBD2 (5 bases each). Germline CDR1 and CDR2: MNHNY and SVGAGI (reference sequence). Trimming removed 2 bases from V and 8 bases from J, with 13 bases in between. This CDR3 spans 14 amino acids. As DNA, the CDR3 is TGTGCCAGCAGTTACCGGGACCCCAAGGACATTCAGTACTTC. It translates to CASSYRDPKDIQYF.

This clonotype was seen repeatedly, ten times or more. The chain joins TRBV4-2 to TRBJ2-1; a weak D match, TRBD2 (6 bases). Between the trimmed V and J ends, which lost 1 base and 8 bases, there was a span of 12 bases. The CDR3 extends over 14 amino acids. Germline CDR1 LGHNA, CDR2 YNFKEQ. The CDR3 nucleotides are TGTGCCAGCAGCCAAGGGACGGGAGACTATGAGCAGTTCTTC. Protein sequence: CASSQGTGDYEQFF.